The 14 T cell receptor beta chains in this list originate from one sample, sequenced in a study of breast tumors, draining lymph nodes, adjacent tissues. Axillary draining lymph nodes of breast cancer patients supplied the node samples. TCRdb fed the multiplex PCR reads into MiXCR, producing one record per CDR3 protein. The sample contains about 270,000 distinct CDR3 sequences, about 33% of which appear only once. The sequenced sample consisted of axillary lymph node tissue. These receptors were taken from a female donor with breast cancer. Some clones in this sample may be carry-over from other donors' samples.

A word on this clonotype: At one end, the junction sequence differs from germline, possibly due to a read error. The chain carries TRBV2 and TRBJ1-1, with a possible D match to TRBD1 (6 bases). From germline, CDR1 is SNHLY and CDR2 FYNNEI. The CDR3 is made up of 14 amino acids. The CDR3 loop is CASNERTGKVEAFF. CDR3 sequence (DNA): TGTGCCAGCAATGAAAGAACAGGGAAGGTTGAAGCTTTCTTT. Full variable domain (rest looked up from reference TRBV2 and TRBJ1-1): EPEVTQTPSHQVTQMGQEVILRCVPISNHLYFYWYRQILGQKVEFLVSFYNNEISEKSEIFDDQFSVERPDGSNFTLKIRSTKLEDSAMYFCASNERTGKVEAFFGQGTRLTVV.

This clonotype has at least ten counts. This rearrangement joins TRBV4-2 to TRBJ2-5; D might be TRBD1 (6 bases). Germline V gene lookup returns CDR1 LGHNA and CDR2 YNFKEQ. V was pared by 4 bases and J by 10 bases, with 22 bases between. The CDR3 runs 15 residues. CDR3 loop: CASSPTDRLRGVQYF. As DNA, the CDR3 is TGTGCCAGCAGCCCGACGGACAGACTTCGAGGGGTCCAGTACTTC.

The genes are TRBV9 and TRBJ1-2, with D hard to call. This CDR3 has 15 residues. The germline CDR1 and CDR2 sequences are SGDLS and YYNGEE. Trimming pared 3 bases from V and 5 bases from J, leaving 17 bases between. CDR3 in amino acids: CASSAVPPTRYGYTF. CDR3 DNA sequence: TGTGCCAGCAGCGCTGTCCCACCAACTCGTTATGGCTACACCTTC.

This chain uses TRBV28 with TRBJ2-6; 7 bases match TRBD2. CDR1 and CDR2 from the germline V gene are MDHEN and SYDVKM. The V gene end was trimmed by 7 bases and the J gene end by 3 bases; junction bases not matched to a gene: 15. CDR3 length: 18 residues. The DNA of the CDR3 is TGTGCCAGCACGCCCCTTCAGGGAGGGCAAGATGGGGCCAACGTCCTGACTTTC. Protein: CASTPLQGGQDGANVLTF. Looking up the rest from reference TRBV28 and TRBJ2-6 gives the full variable domain: DVKVTQSSRYLVKRTGEKVFLECVQDMDHENMFWYRQDPGLGLRLIYFSYDVKMKEKGDIPEGYSVSREKKERFSLILESASTNQTSMYLCASTPLQGGQDGANVLTFGAGSRLTVL.

Of note for this clonotype: This may arise from a read error, as a much more abundant clone is one base away. The chain is built from TRBV19 and TRBJ2-1, with 7 nucleotides matching TRBD2. This CDR3 is 13 amino acids long. Germline V CDR1 and CDR2: LNHDA, SQIVND (reference sequence). The CDR3 loop is CASSGPSGGEQSF. In DNA form, the CDR3 reads TGTGCCAGTAGTGGGCCTAGCGGTGGCGAGCAGTCCTTC.

In this sample, this clonotype turned up many times. The chain has TRBV29-1 and TRBJ2-1, with TRBD2 identical over 8 bases. CDR1 SQVTM and CDR2 ANQGSEA come from the germline V gene. V trimming: 7 bases; J trimming: 6 bases; junction bases outside the gene matches: 11. CDR3 length: 14 residues. In nucleotides, the CDR3 is TGCAGCGGGGCGGGGGGAAGATCGGTCAATGAGCAGTTCTTC. Amino acid sequence: CSGAGGRSVNEQFF.

There are a few counts of this clonotype. This sequence joins TRBV30 and TRBJ2-7; D not resolved. The CDR3 contains 14 residues. V lost 1 base and J 1 base, leaving 11 bases between the germline ends. Germline V gene data show CDR1 as GTSNPN and CDR2 as SVGIG (reference sequence). Here the CDR3 reads CAWSGRTWSYEQYF. The DNA for the CDR3 is TGTGCCTGGAGTGGTCGTACCTGGTCCTACGAGCAGTACTTC.

The gene calls are TRBV9 and TRBJ2-1, with TRBD2 matching over 12 bases. The length of the CDR3 is 21 residues. CDR1 is SGDLS and CDR2 is YYNGEE in the germline V gene. V shed 4 bases and J 0 bases; nucleotides not matched to a gene: 17. CDR3 in amino acids: CASSPTPRTSGKDRSYNEQFF. In DNA form, the CDR3 reads TGTGCCAGCAGCCCAACCCCGCGGACTAGCGGGAAAGATCGCTCCTACAATGAGCAGTTCTTC.

As concerns this clonotype: The CDR3 does not end in the conserved phenylalanine or tryptophan, so this is likely a read error. This chain links TRBV3-1 with TRBJ2-7; perhaps D is TRBD1 or TRBD2 (5 bases each). V lost 4 bases to trimming and J lost 2 bases, with 15 bases between them. Germline V gene data show CDR1 as LGHDT and CDR2 as YNNKEL (reference sequence). This CDR3 is 15 amino acids long. CDR3 protein: CASSRQGARAYEQYL. DNA of the CDR3: TGTGCCAGCAGCCGACAAGGGGCGCGGGCCTACGAGCAGTACCTC.

This clonotype was seen repeatedly, ten times or more. The V call is TRBV19, the J call TRBJ2-5; 15 bases align to TRBD2. The CDR3 length is 16 residues. Per germline, CDR1 LNHDA and CDR2 SQIVND (reference sequence). V was clipped by 6 bases and J by 5 bases; unmatched bases: 7. The CDR3 region is CASSRTSGRALETQYF. The CDR3, as DNA: TGTGCCAGTAGCCGGACTAGCGGGAGGGCCTTGGAGACCCAGTACTTC.

The V and J genes are TRBV30 and TRBJ2-2; D possibly corresponds to TRBD2 (6 bases). Trimming removed 1 base at V and 4 bases at J, with 10 bases between. The germline gives CDR1 GTSNPN, CDR2 SVGIG (reference sequence). The CDR3 is 14 residues long. CDR3 in amino acids: CAWSGEVGTGELFF. The DNA of the CDR3 is TGTGCCTGGAGTGGGGAGGTGGGCACCGGGGAGCTGTTTTTT.

Notes on this clonotype: Being one base from a much bigger clone, this may be a read error. The chain joins TRBV6-4 to TRBJ2-1, with D possibly TRBD2 on 5 matching bases. The CDR3 has 15 amino acids. Germline lookup yields CDR1 MRHNA and CDR2 SNTAGT. Trimming stripped 4 bases from V and 9 bases from J, with 19 bases between. The chain's CDR3 is CASSVETGGQSEQFF. The CDR3 DNA is TGTGCCAGCAGTGTCGAGACTGGCGGGCAAAGTGAGCAGTTCTTC.

This clonotype showed up many times. V usage is TRBV11-2 and J usage is TRBJ2-7; no clear D gene. The CDR3 length is 14 residues. Germline loops: CDR1 SGHAT, CDR2 FQNNGV. The V end lost 0 bases, the J end lost 0 bases, and 6 bases lay between the germline ends. In DNA, the CDR3 is TGTGCCAGCAGCTTAGATTGGAGCTCCTACGAGCAGTACTTC. Its translation: CASSLDWSSYEQYF.

This clonotype was counted between two and nine times. This chain joins TRBV4-1 and TRBJ2-1; D perhaps matches TRBD1 (6 bases). The CDR3 covers 17 residues. CDR1 is MGHRA and CDR2 is YSYEKL in the germline V gene. The V gene lost 0 bases and the J gene lost 14 bases, with 26 bases spanning the gap. CDR3 region: CASSQDFLGNRAEVEFF. CDR3 bases: TGCGCCAGCAGCCAAGATTTTCTGGGAAACAGGGCCGAAGTCGAGTTCTTC.